Here is one TCR beta chain with its context. Its specificity is unknown. In germline, CDR1 is KGHSH, CDR2 LQKENI. The CDR3 consists of 14 residues. V lost 0 bases to trimming and J lost 9 bases, with 14 bases between them. This record belongs to a study of cytomegalovirus exposure and HLA in healthy donors. Study-level results: Sequence variants that were highly shared formed a cluster that was likely a sequencing artifact. In an earlier analysis, productive rearrangement rates for most beta V segments clustered near 87% or 30%.

The PCR had 60 Vbeta and 13 Jbeta primers. Measured with immunoSEQ multiplex PCR; TCRdb has only the in-frame clones, and not every one. The sample lists over 35,000 clones; about 60% were seen once. V usage is TRBV18 and J usage is TRBJ1-1, with D unresolved. The sequenced sample was PBMCs. The source is a human donor in good health. The CDR3 region has the DNA TGTGCCAGCTCACCACCGTCCGACCCGGGGAAAGCTTTCTTT. Its protein is CASSPPSDPGKAFF.